This T cell receptor (beta chain) is from a study of cytomegalovirus exposure and HLA in healthy donors. The PCR was carried out with 60 Vbeta primers and 13 Jbeta primers. Method: immunoSEQ multiplex PCR; TCRdb's copy keeps in-frame clones and lacks some. The sample records some 86,000 clones, 79% being singletons. This CDR3 is built from 17 residues. Germline CDR1 and CDR2: SGDLS and YYNGEE. V lost 4 bases, J lost 6 bases, and 15 bases stayed unmatched. The sequencing sample was made of PBMCs. This chain links TRBV9 with TRBJ2-3, with 9 bases matching TRBD2. The TCR was taken from a woman in her forties in good health and CMV-seropositive. The CDR3 region is CASSPTLLAGLHDTQYF. CDR3 DNA sequence: TGTGCCAGCAGCCCTACTCTACTAGCGGGCCTTCACGATACGCAGTATTTT.